A single sample is the source of the 26 T cell receptor beta chains below, sequenced in a study of response to subunit inactivated influenza vaccine. MiXCR was run by TCRdb on the RT-PCR reads, yielding one entry per CDR3 protein. This sample has about 520,000 distinct CDR3 sequences; 7.2% occur once, and the top ten carry under 15%. This sample comprised PBMCs from blood, obtained about 23 months after vaccination. The receptors stem from a man aged 45 to 75 who received an inactivated influenza vaccine.

This chain links TRBV29-1 with TRBJ2-1; 9 positions agree with TRBD2. There are 14 residues in the CDR3. Per germline, CDR1 SQVTM and CDR2 ANQGSEA. The V and J ends lost 1 base and 7 bases, in that order; junction bases with no gene match: 5. CDR3 bases: TGCAGCGTTGAAGGCGGGAGGGATTTGAATGAGCAGTTCTTC. Amino acid sequence: CSVEGGRDLNEQFF.

This clonotype was seen a few times. The chain employs TRBV6-2 or TRBV6-3 and TRBJ1-6; D gene unclear. In germline, CDR1 is MNHEY, CDR2 SVGEGT. This CDR3 is 19 amino acids long. The ends were cut back, 6 bases at V and 0 bases at J, with 21 bases in the middle. CDR3 sequence reads: CASSPARTARSSYNSPLHF. In DNA, the CDR3 is TGTGCCAGCAGCCCGGCGCGGACGGCTAGAAGCTCCTATAATTCACCCCTCCACTTT.

This clonotype was picked up many times. This rearrangement joins TRBV5-5 to TRBJ2-5; no firm D call. This CDR3 comprises 15 residues. Germline CDR1 SGHKS, CDR2 YYEKEE (reference sequence). Deletions cut 1 base from V and 1 base from J, with 11 bases between. CDR3 residues: CASSLSRNLQETQYF. CDR3 nucleotides: TGTGCCAGCAGCTTGTCGCGGAACCTCCAAGAGACCCAGTACTTC.

On this clonotype itself: With a far larger clone one base away, a read error is the likely cause. The gene calls are TRBV6-6 and TRBJ2-7; TRBD2 might be the D (7 bases). V lost 6 bases, J lost 5 bases, and 11 bases lay in between. The CDR3 is 12 amino acids. CDR1 and CDR2 (germline): MNHNY, SVGAGI (reference sequence). CDR3 bases: TGTGCCAGCAGCCCGGGGGGCCACGAGCAGTACTTC. Encoded protein: CASSPGGHEQYF.

This clonotype was seen at least ten times. J is TRBJ2-6 and V is TRBV5-6; D not certain. Germline V gives CDR1 SGHDT, CDR2 YYEEEE. The V end lost 4 bases, the J end lost 0 bases, and 11 bases lay between the germline ends. The length of the CDR3 is 16 residues. The CDR3 sequence: CASSPLRYSGANVLTF. The CDR3 nucleotides are TGTGCCAGCAGCCCGCTGAGATACTCTGGGGCCAACGTCCTGACTTTC.

V gene TRBV4-3 combines with J gene TRBJ1-4; maybe TRBD1 (5 bases). CDR3 size: 16 residues. Trimming took off 3 bases at V and 4 bases at J, with 15 bases between the two ends. Germline V lookup: CDR1 LGHNA, CDR2 YSLEER. CDR3 nucleotide sequence: TGCGCCAGCAGCCATGACACGGGACTCTATAATGAAAAACTGTTTTTT. It encodes CASSHDTGLYNEKLFF.

This clonotype has just a few counts. The chain is built from TRBV4-2 and TRBJ2-1; 11 bases align to TRBD2. The CDR3 extends over 17 amino acids. The ends lost 5 bases at V and 10 bases at J; junction bases unmatched: 16. Germline V gives CDR1 LGHNA, CDR2 YNFKEQ. CDR3 protein: CASSSRVLAGGALEQFF. The CDR3 DNA sequence: TGTGCCAGCAGCTCAAGGGTTCTAGCGGGGGGTGCGCTGGAGCAGTTCTTC.

In its sample, this clonotype was seen a few times. The chain is built from TRBV7-9 and TRBJ1-5; TRBD1 agrees at 7 bases. V was pared by 1 base and J by 4 bases, with 7 bases of the junction left unmatched. The CDR3 spans 16 residues. The germline CDR1 and CDR2 sequences are SEHNR and FQNEAQ (reference sequence). CDR3 loop: CASSLDRGGPNQPQHF. In nucleotides, the CDR3 is TGTGCCAGCAGCTTAGACAGGGGAGGACCTAATCAGCCCCAGCATTTT.

This clonotype has only a few counts. J is TRBJ2-1 and V is TRBV4-3; tentatively, D is TRBD1 (6 bases). CDR1 LGHNA and CDR2 YSLEER come from the germline V gene. The CDR3 is 15 amino acids. Trimming shortened V by 0 bases and J by 8 bases, and 14 bases separated the two germline ends. DNA for the CDR3: TGCGCCAGCAGCCAAGATCGAACAGGGTCGGATGAGCAGTTCTTC. Its protein is CASSQDRTGSDEQFF.

In this sample, this clonotype turned up a few times. V and J are TRBV6-2 or TRBV6-3 and TRBJ2-7; no reliable D call. Germline V gene sequence: CDR1 MNHEY, CDR2 SVGEGT. The CDR3 is made up of 13 amino acids. Between the trimmed V and J ends, which lost 6 bases and 4 bases, there was a span of 13 bases. The CDR3 loop is CASRRASPYEQYF. The CDR3 nucleotides read TGTGCCAGCAGGAGAGCAAGCCCGTACGAGCAGTACTTC.

V gene TRBV13 combines with J gene TRBJ2-7; no firm D call. Germline loops: CDR1 PRHDT, CDR2 FYEKMQ (reference sequence). Trimming pared 4 bases from V and 6 bases from J, leaving 13 bases between. There are 13 residues in the CDR3. CDR3 bases: TGTGCCAGCAGCTGGGCCCAGGTGGGCGAGCAGTACTTC. Translation: CASSWAQVGEQYF.

The sample holds a few counts of this clonotype. The chain joins TRBV4-2 to TRBJ2-2; 8 nucleotides agree with TRBD1. Per the germline V gene, CDR1 is LGHNA and CDR2 is YNFKEQ. After removal of 4 bases from V and 7 bases from J, the junction contained 11 bases not matched to a gene. This CDR3 is 16 amino acids long. CDR3 loop: CASSRTGMGYSGELFF. As DNA, the CDR3 is TGTGCCAGCAGCCGGACAGGGATGGGTTACAGCGGGGAGCTGTTTTTT.

This clonotype appeared a few times. The CDR3, as DNA: TGCAGTGCTCCAACCAGACGGACAGGCTACGAGCAGTACTTC. Encoded protein: CSAPTRRTGYEQYF. The V call is TRBV20-1, the J call TRBJ2-7, with TRBD1 matching over 7 bases. The V segment lost 5 bases and the J segment 3 bases; nucleotides outside the gene matches: 10. This CDR3 comprises 14 residues. CDR1 is DFQATT, CDR2 SNEGSKA, per germline (reference sequence).

V usage is TRBV7-2 and J usage is TRBJ1-2, with a tentative D call TRBD1 (5 bases). The ends were cut back, 5 bases at V and 4 bases at J, with 11 bases in the middle. Germline V gives CDR1 SGHTA, CDR2 FQGNSA. This CDR3 has 13 amino acids. The CDR3 bases are TGTGCCAGCAGCCCGGGGGTCTTCTATGGCTACACCTTC. Protein product: CASSPGVFYGYTF.

This chain connects TRBV19 to TRBJ2-5, with D maybe TRBD2 (7 bases). Germline V lookup: CDR1 LNHDA, CDR2 SQIVND (reference sequence). V lost 4 bases and J lost 1, with 16 bases in between. The CDR3 has 16 residues. The CDR3 nucleotides are TGTGCCAGTAGTACTCAGGGGCGGGGGTTCCAAGAGACCCAGTACTTC. Residues: CASSTQGRGFQETQYF. The full variable domain, with the rest looked up from reference TRBV19 and TRBJ2-5, is DGGITQSPKYLFRKEGQNVTLSCEQNLNHDAMYWYRQDPGQGLRLIYYSQIVNDFQKGDIAEGYSVSREKKESFPLTVTSAQKNPTAFYLCASSTQGRGFQETQYFGPGTRLLVL.

The sample holds a few counts of this clonotype. V and J are TRBV24-1 and TRBJ2-7; 9 bases line up with TRBD1. Germline lookup yields CDR1 KGHDR and CDR2 SFDVKD. With V trimmed by 4 bases and J by 5 bases, 8 bases remained unmatched. This CDR3 spans 15 amino acids. The CDR3 DNA sequence: TGTGCCACCAGTGACTCCTCGGACAGGGGTCACGAGCAGTACTTC. Its translation: CATSDSSDRGHEQYF.

V and J are TRBV12-3 or TRBV12-4 and TRBJ2-7; D possibly uses TRBD1 or TRBD2 (5 bases each). Trimming took 3 bases from V and 2 from J, leaving 11 bases between them. The CDR3 totals 14 residues. DNA for the CDR3: TGTGCCAGCAGTTTCAGGGACCTCGCCTACGAGCAGTACTTC. Translated, it gives CASSFRDLAYEQYF.

This chain joins TRBV5-6 and TRBJ1-4; possible D gene TRBD1, 5 bases. V lost 4 bases, J lost 10 bases, and 17 bases lay in between. Per the germline V gene, CDR1 is SGHDT and CDR2 is YYEEEE. The CDR3 covers 14 residues. CDR3 region: CASSPGPQGGKLFF. The CDR3 nucleotides read TGTGCCAGCAGCCCCGGGCCCCAGGGCGGAAAACTGTTTTTT.

This clonotype was observed many times. The chain uses TRBV28 and TRBJ2-2; TRBD2 matches 8 bases. The CDR3 is 16 amino acids. V lost 5 bases to trimming and J lost 3 bases; unmatched junction nucleotides: 8. Germline V gives CDR1 MDHEN, CDR2 SYDVKM. DNA for the CDR3: TGTGCCAGCAGTGAGACGGGACTAGGGTACACCGGGGAGCTGTTTTTT. It encodes CASSETGLGYTGELFF.

The table lists this clonotype with many counts. This chain joins TRBV18 and TRBJ2-5; D remains ambiguous. The CDR3 covers 15 residues. Germline CDR1 reads KGHSH; CDR2 reads LQKENI. V gave up 0 bases and J gave up 0 bases, with 8 bases separating them. CDR3 coding DNA: TGTGCCAGCTCACCACCCGGACGATACCAAGAGACCCAGTACTTC. Translating gives CASSPPGRYQETQYF. The full variable domain, its missing parts supplied by reference TRBV18 and TRBJ2-5, is NAGVMQNPRHLVRRRGQEARLRCSPMKGHSHVYWYRQLPEEGLKFMVYLQKENIIDESGMPKERFSAEFPKEGPSILRIQQVVRGDSAAYFCASSPPGRYQETQYFGPGTRLLVL.

V and J are TRBV7-2 and TRBJ2-5; possible D gene TRBD1, 5 bases. This CDR3 region has 15 residues. The ends were cut back, 5 bases at V and 5 bases at J, with 18 bases in the middle. In germline, CDR1 is SGHTA, CDR2 FQGNSA. The CDR3 nucleotides read TGTGCCAGCAGCCCGTCTGCCAGGGCGGCTGAGACCCAGTACTTC. Translation: CASSPSARAAETQYF.

This clonotype has a handful of counts. The chain is built from TRBV7-9 and TRBJ1-4; perhaps TRBD1 as D (5 bases). This CDR3 has 16 amino acids. Per the germline V gene, CDR1 is SEHNR and CDR2 is FQNEAQ (reference sequence). Trimming removed 4 bases at V and 1 base at J, with 13 bases between. CDR3 nucleotide sequence: TGTGCCAGCAGCTCGGGTGGGGGGAGAACTAATGAAAAACTGTTTTTT. Protein sequence: CASSSGGGRTNEKLFF.

The V gene is TRBV5-4, the J gene TRBJ1-2; maybe TRBD1 (6 bases). Germline CDR1 reads SGHNT; CDR2 reads YYREEE (reference sequence). V lost 4 bases, J lost 5 bases, and 18 bases lay in between. The CDR3 has 15 amino acids. The CDR3 DNA sequence: TGTGCCAGCAGCAAGGGGGACGGATCTAGATATGGCTACACCTTC. Translated: CASSKGDGSRYGYTF.

Ten or more counts support this clonotype. The chain has TRBV28 and TRBJ2-1; no clear D. Trimming took off 6 bases at V and 3 bases at J, with 6 bases between the two ends. CDR3 length equals 12 residues. Germline values: CDR1 MDHEN, CDR2 SYDVKM. The CDR3 DNA follows: TGTGCCAGCAGCGGAAACTACAATGAGCAGTTCTTC. Residues: CASSGNYNEQFF.

This clonotype was recorded a few times. The V and J genes are TRBV11-2 and TRBJ2-2; no firm D call. The CDR3 has 16 residues. The germline V and J ends were trimmed by 0 bases and 3 bases, with 11 bases remaining between them. CDR1 and CDR2 from the germline V gene are SGHAT and FQNNGV. CDR3 protein: CASSLESMADTGELFF. CDR3 in DNA: TGTGCCAGCAGCTTAGAAAGCATGGCGGACACCGGGGAGCTGTTTTTT.

This clonotype came up a few times. The rearrangement links TRBV9 to TRBJ2-1; D gene unclear. Germline values: CDR1 SGDLS, CDR2 YYNGEE. Trimming removed 1 base from V and 7 bases from J, with 15 bases in between. CDR3 length: 15 amino acids. The CDR3, as DNA: TGTGCCAGCAGCGTAAGAGCGACTGTGGGGAATGAGCAGTTCTTC. Protein: CASSVRATVGNEQFF.